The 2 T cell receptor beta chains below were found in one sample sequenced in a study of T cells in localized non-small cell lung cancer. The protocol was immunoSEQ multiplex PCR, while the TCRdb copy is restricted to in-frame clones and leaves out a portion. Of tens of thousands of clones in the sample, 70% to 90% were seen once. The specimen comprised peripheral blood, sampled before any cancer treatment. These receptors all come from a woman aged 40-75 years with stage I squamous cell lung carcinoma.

The CDR3 sequence: CASSYEQGMLGYTF. Here the CDR3 DNA reads TGTGCCAGCAGTTACGAACAGGGAATGCTCGGCTACACCTTC. The V call is TRBV6-5, the J call TRBJ1-2, with a tentative D call TRBD1 (6 bases). This CDR3 region has 14 residues. Germline lookup yields CDR1 MNHEY and CDR2 SVGAGI. V gave up 2 bases and J gave up 8 bases, with 15 bases separating them.

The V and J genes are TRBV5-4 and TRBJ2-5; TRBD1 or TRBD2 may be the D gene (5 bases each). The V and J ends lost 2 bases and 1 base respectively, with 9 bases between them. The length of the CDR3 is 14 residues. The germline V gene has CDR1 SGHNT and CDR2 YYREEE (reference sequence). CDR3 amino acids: CASSLSGPQETQYF. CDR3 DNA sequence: TGTGCCAGCAGCTTATCGGGACCCCAAGAGACCCAGTACTTC.